These 13 T cell receptor beta chains came from one sample sequenced in a study of OX40 agonist ivuxolimab in advanced cancers. The repertoire was sequenced with immunoSEQ multiplex PCR; TCRdb's copy has only in-frame clones and lacks some. The sample lists about 22,000 clones, 75% to 90% seen once, with about 34% in the top ten. Sequences were derived from CD4+ or CD8+ T cells sorted from blood, sampled in a trial of the OX40 agonist ivuxolimab. These TCRs come from an adult with an advanced solid tumor such as melanoma, head and neck, liver or kidney cancer.

This sequence joins TRBV27 and TRBJ2-1, with 9 bases that match TRBD2. Germline values: CDR1 MNHEY, CDR2 SMNVEV (reference sequence). This CDR3 is 15 amino acids long. V was clipped by 1 base and J by 7 bases; unmatched bases: 5. Written as DNA, the CDR3 is TGTGCCAGCAGTTTATTTGCGGGAGGGCCAAATGAGCAGTTCTTC. It codes for CASSLFAGGPNEQFF.

This clone is a singleton in its sample. V and J are TRBV7-9 and TRBJ2-1; 15 bases fit TRBD2. This CDR3 is 17 amino acids long. After removal of 5 bases from V and 9 bases from J, the junction contained 11 bases not matched to a gene. The germline V gene encodes CDR1 SEHNR and CDR2 FQNEAQ (reference sequence). CDR3 nucleotides: TGTGCCAGCAGCCCAAGGACTAGCGGGAGGGTCCGGGTTGAGCAGTTCTTC. Translated, it gives CASSPRTSGRVRVEQFF.

This chain joins TRBV28 and TRBJ2-7; a weak D match, TRBD1 (6 bases). Between the trimmed V and J ends, which lost 6 bases and 6 bases, there was a span of 12 bases. The CDR3 totals 12 residues. Per the germline V gene, CDR1 is MDHEN and CDR2 is SYDVKM. Written as DNA, the CDR3 is TGTGCCAGCAGCTTAAGACAGGCCGAGCAGTACTTC. Protein sequence: CASSLRQAEQYF.

V and J are TRBV4-2 and TRBJ2-3, with TRBD2 matching 11 bases. The germline CDR1 and CDR2 sequences are LGHNA and YNFKEQ. V lost 3 bases, J lost 5 bases, and 13 bases stayed unmatched. The CDR3 consists of 18 residues. The CDR3 loop reads CASSHFGSGRAGEDTQYF. CDR3 sequence (DNA): TGTGCCAGCAGCCATTTTGGTAGCGGGAGGGCCGGGGAAGATACGCAGTATTTT.

The genes are TRBV14 and TRBJ2-1; D call uncertain. Trimming removed 1 base at V and 10 bases at J, with 11 bases between. Per germline, CDR1 SGHDN and CDR2 FVKESK. The CDR3 has 13 residues. The CDR3 loop reads CASSQVRSGEQFF. DNA for the CDR3: TGTGCCAGCAGCCAAGTTAGGAGTGGGGAGCAGTTCTTC.

The chain combines TRBV9 with TRBJ1-2; a weak D match, TRBD1 (5 bases). CDR1 is SGDLS and CDR2 is YYNGEE in the germline V gene. The CDR3 extends over 14 amino acids. Trimming removed 4 bases at V and 3 bases at J, with 13 bases between. CDR3 protein: CASSPGGLDYGYTF. The CDR3 DNA is TGTGCCAGCAGCCCCGGGGGTTTGGACTATGGCTACACCTTC.

This chain joins TRBV13 and TRBJ2-1, with D possibly TRBD2 on 6 matching bases. This CDR3 contains 14 residues. Germline V CDR1 and CDR2: PRHDT, FYEKMQ (reference sequence). V shed 0 bases and J shed 10 bases, with 13 bases lying between them. The CDR3 spells CASSLGMTSGEQFF. In DNA, the CDR3 is TGTGCCAGCAGCTTAGGCATGACTAGTGGCGAGCAGTTCTTC.

This chain joins TRBV19 and TRBJ2-5; D is perhaps TRBD2 (5 bases). Deletions cut 4 bases from V and 4 bases from J, with 10 bases between. This CDR3 is 13 amino acids long. From germline, CDR1 is LNHDA and CDR2 SQIVND (reference sequence). The DNA of the CDR3 is TGTGCCAGTAGTAAGGGCGGACTAGAGACCCAGTACTTC. Translation gives CASSKGGLETQYF.

V usage is TRBV4-1 and J usage is TRBJ2-7; 8 nucleotides line up with TRBD2. CDR3 size: 14 residues. V was clipped by 4 bases and J by 3 bases; unmatched bases: 5. From germline, CDR1 is MGHRA and CDR2 YSYEKL. CDR3 region: CASSPRGLGYEQYF. The DNA for the CDR3 is TGCGCCAGCAGCCCTCGGGGACTAGGCTACGAGCAGTACTTC.

On this clone itself: One end of the junction is discordant with germline, which a read error may explain. The chain couples TRBV7-7 to TRBJ2-1; 8 bases match TRBD2. This CDR3 comprises 15 residues. Per germline, CDR1 SSHAT and CDR2 FNYEAQ (reference sequence). As DNA, the CDR3 is TGTGCTAGCAGCTTATATAGCGGGACCTACAATGAGCAGTTCTTC. It translates to CASSLYSGTYNEQFF.

The chain employs TRBV19 and TRBJ2-7; TRBD2 aligns across 10 bases. Germline V gene data show CDR1 as LNHDA and CDR2 as SQIVND (reference sequence). The CDR3 loop spans 15 amino acids. V shed 3 bases, J shed 3 bases, and the junction held 5 bases outside the gene matches. The CDR3 is CASSIGTSEFYEQYF. The CDR3 DNA sequence: TGTGCCAGTAGTATTGGGACTAGCGAGTTCTACGAGCAGTACTTC.

The chain has TRBV19 and TRBJ2-3, with D uncertain. Trimming shortened V by 1 base and J by 0 bases, and 17 bases separated the two germline ends. The CDR3 runs to 18 residues. Germline V lookup: CDR1 LNHDA, CDR2 SQIVND (reference sequence). CDR3 in amino acids: CASSIAPRRSSSTDTQYF. For the CDR3, the DNA is TGTGCCAGTAGTATAGCCCCTAGGAGATCATCTAGCACAGATACGCAGTATTTT.

This chain connects TRBV4-1 to TRBJ1-3, with TRBD1 identical over 8 bases. V lost 1 base to trimming and J lost 0 bases; unmatched junction nucleotides: 11. This CDR3 spans 19 amino acids. Germline assignment: CDR1 MGHRA and CDR2 YSYEKL. The CDR3 nucleotides are TGCGCCAGCAGCCAAGGAGGGTGGGGGACAGGCAACTCTGGAAACACCATATATTTT. It yields the protein CASSQGGWGTGNSGNTIYF.